This is a list of T cell receptor beta chains from one sample in a study of blood T cell repertoires in COVID-19. The repertoire was sequenced with immunoSEQ multiplex PCR; TCRdb's copy has only in-frame clones and lacks some. The sample contains roughly 450,000 clones, about nine tenths of which appear only once. The sample consisted of PBMCs or T cells enriched from blood (not recorded which). Source of these receptors: a man between 18 and 29 years old who had recovered from COVID-19. CDR3s include the opening cysteine and the closing phenylalanine or tryptophan.

cdr3_length j_call v_call cdr3_aa
13 TRBJ2-5 TRBV5-1 CASSLAGAETQYF
13 TRBJ1-1 TRBV7-3 CASSPRTASEAFF
17 TRBJ2-2 TRBV10-3 CAISESRGTGHTGELFF
12 TRBJ1-2 TRBV6-2/TRBV6-3 CASSPDSYGYTF
15 TRBJ1-1 TRBV6-1 CASSEPTAMNTEAFF
15 TRBJ1-5 TRBV19 CASSITGGQIRAQHF
14 TRBJ2-1 TRBV20-1 CSASHPAGANEQFF
15 TRBJ1-1 TRBV12-5 CASGLVAGGNTEAFF
15 TRBJ2-7 TRBV9 CASSATDRGLYEQYF
15 TRBJ1-3 TRBV5-8 CASSSTGSSGNTIYF
14 TRBJ2-5 TRBV19 CASSIRVSQETQYF
15 TRBJ2-5 TRBV15 CATSPRTSGRETQYF
11 TRBJ1-4 TRBV23-1 CASGYRGQLFF
14 TRBJ1-4 TRBV27 CASSLNRVGEKLFF
14 TRBJ2-7 TRBV27 CASKEQGLTGEQYF
14 TRBJ2-1 TRBV9 CASNRLGSYNEQFF
16 TRBJ2-4 TRBV5-1 CASSSSWGVAKNIQYF
14 TRBJ1-2 TRBV19 CASSNRGPKRGYTF
16 TRBJ1-3 TRBV4-1 CASSQDVGVSGNTIYF
12 TRBJ2-7 TRBV3-1/TRBV3-2 CASSQGRGEQYF
15 TRBJ2-1 TRBV4-1 CASSRAWTGYNEQFF
14 TRBJ1-4 TRBV7-9 CASSSTRGEEKLFF
14 TRBJ1-6 TRBV10-3 CAISESSIDSPLHF
19 TRBJ2-7 TRBV19 CATMKGQGRSWSGNYEQYF
14 TRBJ1-1 TRBV3-1/TRBV3-2 CASSQGQGYTEAFF
15 TRBJ2-1 TRBV5-1 CASSLSSGNFYEQFF
13 TRBJ1-4 TRBV29-1 CSALTGGDEKLFF
13 TRBJ1-1 TRBV11-3 CASSSPVSTEAFF
14 TRBJ1-4 TRBV3-1/TRBV3-2 CASSQGQGGEKLFF
13 TRBJ2-7 TRBV12-3/TRBV12-4 CASSLQGRYEQYF
13 TRBJ2-1 TRBV30 CAWSGSRGHEQFF
16 TRBJ2-7 TRBV5-1 CASSLDPDSRAYEQYF
13 TRBJ2-5 TRBV12-3/TRBV12-4 CASSFQVGETQYF
15 TRBJ1-2 TRBV19 CAIKGAEPLFHGYTF
16 TRBJ1-3 TRBV3-1/TRBV3-2 CASSHGTARAGNTIYF
14 TRBJ1-1 TRBV5-1 CASSKGQANTEAFF
20 TRBJ2-3 TRBV7-8 CASSNRYGTSGSTSTDTQYF
16 TRBJ2-7 TRBV18 CASSPLLAANSYEQYF
15 TRBJ1-6 TRBV27 CASSPRAGGNSPLHF
15 TRBJ1-1 TRBV7-6 CASSLEAGPNTEAFF
11 TRBJ1-2 TRBV27 CASSAGAGYTF
14 TRBJ1-2 TRBV5-1 CASSPTGTGSGYTF
13 TRBJ1-1 TRBV5-4 CASSRAGVTEAFF
16 TRBJ2-1 TRBV10-1 CASSEASGTLANEQFF
18 TRBJ2-5 TRBV28 CASSSHSRASGSEETQYF
18 TRBJ2-5 TRBV11-2 CASSYEQGLGTAGETQYF
17 TRBJ2-1 TRBV5-1 CASSSFPLAGVGPGQFF
16 TRBJ2-7 TRBV3-1/TRBV3-2 CASSQDNSSRTYEQYF
15 TRBJ1-4 TRBV5-1 CASSLGGATNEKLFF
14 TRBJ1-1 TRBV18 CASSPSGGLTEAFF
15 TRBJ1-6 TRBV28 CASSGQGIGNSPLHF
16 TRBJ1-6 TRBV3-1/TRBV3-2 CASSPTGSSYNSPLHF
15 TRBJ2-2 TRBV3-1/TRBV3-2 CASTRGGPLGRELFF
15 TRBJ2-3 TRBV9 CASVRTAGCTDTQYF